A single sample gave rise to the 17 T cell receptor beta chains below, sequenced in a study of CD8+ T cells in alopecia areata. Treatment meaning: oral pan-JAK inhibitor, 5-10 mg twice daily. Once RNA had been extracted, it was reverse transcribed into cDNA to act as the sequencing template. Profiling relied on immunoSEQ multiplex PCR, and the TCRdb table lists in-frame clones only, not all of them. The sample holds about 220,000 clones, approximately 57% seen once. The sample in question was CD4+ T cells sorted from blood, obtained at week 4, from a patient treated with tofacitinib. The receptors come from a human donor with alopecia areata.

V and J are TRBV19 and TRBJ2-7; 13 nucleotides agree with TRBD2. Germline assignment: CDR1 LNHDA and CDR2 SQIVND (reference sequence). This CDR3 contains 14 residues. Unmatched junction bases numbered 4, after V lost 4 bases and J lost 7 bases. In DNA form, the CDR3 reads TGTGCCAGTAGTAGGACTAGCGGGGGCCGGGAGCAGTACTTC. It encodes CASSRTSGGREQYF.

The J gene is TRBJ2-7, the V gene TRBV29-1; a possible D gene is TRBD1 (6 bases). Germline values: CDR1 SQVTM, CDR2 ANQGSEA. With 6 bases removed from V and 2 bases from J, the gap between germline ends came to 20 bases. The CDR3 consists of 15 residues. The CDR3 nucleotides read TGCAGCGTGGCCTTGTGGGGGCGCGGAGCCTACGAGCAGTACTTC. It is translated as CSVALWGRGAYEQYF.

This clone was counted once. The chain combines TRBV19 with TRBJ1-2; weak D call: TRBD1 (5 bases). Per germline, CDR1 LNHDA and CDR2 SQIVND (reference sequence). CDR3 length: 15 residues. Trimming took off 4 bases at V and 4 bases at J, with 16 bases between the two ends. DNA for the CDR3: TGTGCCAGTAGTAATGGAGTCGGGGGTACCTATGGCTACACCTTC. Amino acids: CASSNGVGGTYGYTF.

The chain employs TRBV30 and TRBJ1-2; weak D call: TRBD1 (5 bases). V was trimmed by 4 bases and J by 6 bases, leaving 18 bases between them. The germline CDR1 and CDR2 sequences are GTSNPN and SVGIG (reference sequence). CDR3 size: 14 residues. The CDR3 is CAWIDRDVGDGYTF. CDR3 nucleotide sequence: TGTGCCTGGATAGACAGAGATGTTGGTGATGGCTACACCTTC.

V gene TRBV5-6 combines with J gene TRBJ1-2; 7 nucleotides agree with TRBD1. V gave up 2 bases and J gave up 5 bases; unmatched junction bases: 12. Germline V CDR1 and CDR2: SGHDT, YYEEEE. The CDR3 spans 16 residues. The CDR3 loop reads CASSLGGAVRLYGYTF. CDR3 coding DNA: TGTGCCAGCAGCTTAGGGGGCGCGGTCAGGTTGTATGGCTACACCTTC.

In this sample, this clone turned up many times. The chain couples TRBV2 to TRBJ2-1; perhaps TRBD1 as D (5 bases). V lost 6 bases to trimming and J lost 0 bases, with 12 bases between them. The CDR3 totals 15 residues. Germline V CDR1 and CDR2: SNHLY, FYNNEI. The CDR3 region is CASRGESSSYNEQFF. Written as DNA, the CDR3 is TGTGCCAGCAGAGGGGAAAGTAGCTCCTACAATGAGCAGTTCTTC.

The chain joins TRBV30 to TRBJ2-2, with TRBD2 as a possible D gene (5 bases). Trimming took 4 bases from V and 6 from J, leaving 18 bases between them. CDR3 length: 15 amino acids. Germline V gene sequence: CDR1 GTSNPN, CDR2 SVGIG (reference sequence). CDR3 sequence (DNA): TGTGCCTGGAACCCCTGGGGTCGGAGGCCCGGGGAGCTGTTTTTT. Its translation is CAWNPWGRRPGELFF.

The V and J genes are TRBV7-8 and TRBJ2-5; a weak D match, TRBD2 (7 bases). The CDR3 contains 16 residues. CDR1 is SGHVS, CDR2 FQNEAQ, per germline. The ends were cut back, 1 base at V and 4 bases at J, with 16 bases in the middle. The CDR3: CASSLGPAGAGETQYF. The CDR3 nucleotides read TGTGCCAGCAGCTTAGGCCCGGCGGGGGCAGGAGAGACCCAGTACTTC.

The V call is TRBV7-2, the J call TRBJ1-2; no firm D call. Trimming left V 4 bases short and J 7 bases short, with 10 bases between. The CDR3 runs to 12 residues. CDR1 and CDR2 from the germline V gene are SGHTA and FQGNSA. This chain's CDR3 is CASSSGNLGYTF. The CDR3 DNA reads TGTGCCAGCAGCTCCGGCAACCTTGGCTACACCTTC.

This clone was recorded a few times. V gene TRBV5-1 combines with J gene TRBJ2-1, with D perhaps matching TRBD1 or TRBD2 (5 bases each). The V gene's germline CDR1 is SGHRS and CDR2 YFSETQ. CDR3 length: 16 amino acids. The V gene lost 0 bases and the J gene lost 1 base, with 11 bases spanning the gap. The CDR3 coding sequence is TGCGCCAGCAGCTTGGGAGGGGCCGAATCCTACAATGAGCAGTTCTTC. Protein sequence: CASSLGGAESYNEQFF. The full variable domain, rest sourced from reference TRBV5-1 and TRBJ2-1, is KAGVTQTPRYLIKTRGQQVTLSCSPISGHRSVSWYQQTPGQGLQFLFEYFSETQRNKGNFPGRFSGRQFSNSRSEMNVSTLELGDSALYLCASSLGGAESYNEQFFGPGTRLTVL.

This chain uses TRBV6-5 with TRBJ2-4; no reliable D call. Trimming removed 3 bases from V and 9 bases from J, with 6 bases in between. CDR3 size: 11 residues. CDR1 and CDR2 (germline): MNHEY, SVGAGI. This CDR3 reads CASSYVGIQYF. The DNA for the CDR3 is TGTGCCAGCAGTTATGTCGGCATTCAGTACTTC.

A few counts support this clone. V is TRBV29-1 and J is TRBJ1-2, with TRBD1 matching over 7 bases. Unmatched junction bases numbered 8, after V lost 4 bases and J lost 6 bases. The CDR3 runs to 13 residues. Germline V gene data show CDR1 as SQVTM and CDR2 as ANQGSEA. The CDR3 nucleotides read TGCAGCGTTGGGGACAGCACGCGGCATGGCTACACCTTC. It yields the protein CSVGDSTRHGYTF. The complete variable domain, with remaining parts taken from reference TRBV29-1 and TRBJ1-2, reads SAVISQKPSRDICQRGTSLTIQCQVDSQVTMMFWYRQQPGQSLTLIATANQGSEATYESGFVIDKFPISRPNLTFSTLTVSNMSPEDSSIYLCSVGDSTRHGYTFGSGTRLTVV.

This clone was picked up a small number of times. The chain employs TRBV4-3 and TRBJ2-1, with 16 bases aligning to TRBD2. Germline CDR1 reads LGHNA; CDR2 reads YSLEER. This CDR3 has 17 residues. Trimming took 0 bases from V and 8 from J; bases not matched to a gene: 4. The CDR3 bases are TGCGCCAGCAGCCAAGAGGGACTAGCGGGGGGGCGGGATGAGCAGTTCTTC. Its translation: CASSQEGLAGGRDEQFF.

This clone turned up a few times. The V gene is TRBV5-4, the J gene TRBJ1-2; tentatively, D is TRBD1 (5 bases). The CDR3 loop spans 14 amino acids. Germline V gives CDR1 SGHNT, CDR2 YYREEE (reference sequence). The germline V and J ends were trimmed by 5 bases and 8 bases, with 19 bases remaining between them. The CDR3 DNA is TGTGCCAGCAGATCGGGGCCGGAGAGGAAAGGCTACACCTTC. Translated, it gives CASRSGPERKGYTF.

The chain combines TRBV2 with TRBJ1-1; TRBD1 might be the D (5 bases). Germline CDR1 and CDR2: SNHLY and FYNNEI. The CDR3 has 18 residues. V was clipped by 1 base and J by 0 bases, with 18 bases between them. CDR3 DNA: TGTGCCAGCAGTGAAGATATCAGGGTCTTTTCTGTGAACACTGAAGCTTTCTTT. Protein sequence: CASSEDIRVFSVNTEAFF.

The chain uses TRBV29-1 and TRBJ2-3; tentatively, D is TRBD2 (5 bases). V dropped 4 bases and J dropped 2 bases, with 10 bases sitting between them. Looked up from germline, CDR1 is SQVTM and CDR2 is ANQGSEA. The CDR3 covers 13 residues. CDR3 DNA: TGCAGCGTTGGAGGGATTGTCACAGATACGCAGTATTTT. Protein sequence: CSVGGIVTDTQYF.

This clone was found once. The chain couples TRBV30 to TRBJ2-4; D ambiguous. The V gene lost 1 base and the J gene lost 7 bases, with 8 bases spanning the gap. The CDR3 extends over 12 amino acids. Germline CDR1 reads GTSNPN; CDR2 reads SVGIG (reference sequence). The CDR3 is CAWSAASNIQYF. The CDR3, as DNA: TGTGCCTGGAGTGCAGCTTCGAACATTCAGTACTTC.